Shown below are 14 T cell receptor beta chains from a single sample sequenced in a study of cytomegalovirus exposure and HLA in healthy donors. This PCR relied on a set of 60 Vbeta primers and 13 Jbeta primers. Profiled with immunoSEQ multiplex PCR; TCRdb holds only in-frame clones, not every one. Among about 130,000 clones listed, approximately 60% were seen once. Material: PBMCs. These receptors all come from a woman aged 40 to 50 in good health and CMV-seronegative.

This clone was observed a single time. This chain connects TRBV7-4 to TRBJ1-2; 9 bases are a match to TRBD1. The CDR3 has 15 amino acids. The J segment lost 2 bases and the V segment lost 4 bases, leaving 5 bases of the junction unmatched. CDR1 is SGHVT, CDR2 SQSDAQ, per germline. CDR3 sequence (DNA): TGTGCCAGCAGCTCCTCCGGACAGGGGAACTATGGCTACACCTTC. Its translation: CASSSSGQGNYGYTF.

The rearrangement uses TRBV7-9 and TRBJ1-2; D not certain. This CDR3 has 15 residues. The V end was cut by 0 bases, the J end by 3 bases, with 11 bases between. Germline V CDR1 and CDR2: SEHNR, FQNEAQ (reference sequence). CDR3 region: CASSLAWREDYGYTF. The DNA of the CDR3 is TGTGCCAGCAGCTTAGCTTGGAGGGAGGACTATGGCTACACCTTC.

The DNA of the CDR3 is TGTGCCAGCAGCGGGGGACTGGGTGGCTACACCTTC. It encodes CASSGGLGGYTF. The rearrangement uses TRBV9 and TRBJ1-2, with D perhaps matching TRBD1 (5 bases). Germline V lookup: CDR1 SGDLS, CDR2 YYNGEE. V gave up 3 bases and J gave up 7 bases, with 10 bases separating them. The CDR3 consists of 12 residues.

V gene TRBV19 combines with J gene TRBJ2-1; 12 positions match TRBD2. The germline CDR1 and CDR2 sequences are LNHDA and SQIVND (reference sequence). With V trimmed by 6 bases and J by 3 bases, 6 bases remained unmatched. This CDR3 region has 16 residues. The CDR3 protein is CASSLGLAGYYNEQFF. The CDR3 coding sequence is TGTGCCAGTAGCCTAGGACTAGCGGGGTACTACAATGAGCAGTTCTTC.

The chain is built from TRBV28 and TRBJ2-5; 7 bases align to TRBD2. From germline, CDR1 is MDHEN and CDR2 SYDVKM. V lost 4 bases and J lost 3; bases outside the gene matches: 5. The CDR3 loop spans 14 amino acids. Here the CDR3 DNA reads TGTGCCAGCAGTTCGTTGGCGGGAGAAGAGACCCAGTACTTC. It specifies CASSSLAGEETQYF.

V usage is TRBV5-1 and J usage is TRBJ2-1; 9 bases align to TRBD1. The CDR3 loop spans 15 amino acids. With V trimmed by 0 bases and J by 6 bases, 4 bases remained unmatched. Per germline, CDR1 SGHRS and CDR2 YFSETQ. The CDR3 loop is CASSLGTGVSNEQFF. CDR3 bases: TGCGCCAGCAGCTTGGGGACAGGGGTTTCCAATGAGCAGTTCTTC.

This clone appeared a few times. This chain joins TRBV5-1 and TRBJ1-1; 12 positions match TRBD1. V lost 6 bases and J lost 6; bases outside the gene matches: 18. The CDR3 totals 18 residues. Germline assignment: CDR1 SGHRS and CDR2 YFSETQ. CDR3 in DNA: TGCGCCAGCAAGCCGGGACAGGGGGCGGGGGATCCCGGCTCTGAAGCTTTCTTT. It translates to CASKPGQGAGDPGSEAFF.

This clone came up a few times. The rearrangement joins TRBV5-8 to TRBJ1-5; possibly TRBD1 for D (6 bases). Germline CDR1 is SGHTS and CDR2 is YDEGEE. This CDR3 is 17 amino acids long. The V end lost 2 bases, the J end lost 0 bases, and 15 bases lay between the germline ends. The CDR3 DNA follows: TGTGCCAGCAGCTTTCGGCAGGGGACGTATAGCAATCAGCCCCAGCATTTT. Protein: CASSFRQGTYSNQPQHF.

This clone showed up just a few times. The CDR3 region has the DNA TGTGCCAGCAGGGGGGGGGCCTCGGTCTCGTCCTACGAGCAGTACTTC. Amino acid sequence: CASRGGASVSSYEQYF. The chain combines TRBV5-6 with TRBJ2-5, with D tentatively TRBD2 (7 bases). The DNA matches TRBJ2-7 better at its end, which makes the J call doubtful. The CDR3 sequence is 16 residues long. The germline V gene has CDR1 SGHDT and CDR2 YYEEEE.

This clone came up a few times. V usage is TRBV7-7 and J usage is TRBJ1-1; 7 nucleotides match TRBD1. This CDR3 has 13 amino acids. The V and J ends lost 6 bases and 2 bases, in that order; junction bases with no gene match: 3. Germline V lookup: CDR1 SSHAT, CDR2 FNYEAQ (reference sequence). The chain's CDR3 is CASSRQGNTEAFF. CDR3 DNA sequence: TGTGCCAGCAGTCGACAGGGAAACACTGAAGCTTTCTTT.

J is TRBJ1-3 and V is TRBV6-1; TRBD1 matches at 8 bases. Per the germline V gene, CDR1 is MNHNS and CDR2 is SASEGT. V lost 0 bases and J lost 2; bases outside the gene matches: 6. CDR3 length: 17 residues. The CDR3 DNA sequence: TGTGCCAGCAGTGAAGCCCCTCCAGGGGGCACTGGAAACACCATATATTTT. Its translation is CASSEAPPGGTGNTIYF.

The chain is built from TRBV10-2 and TRBJ1-6, with D possibly TRBD1 on 5 matching bases. Per germline, CDR1 WSHSY and CDR2 SAAADI. V gave up 4 bases and J gave up 8 bases, with 12 bases separating them. This CDR3 is 14 amino acids long. This CDR3 is CASSVGGDDSPLHF. DNA of the CDR3: TGCGCCAGCAGTGTGGGCGGGGACGATTCACCCCTCCACTTT.

The chain uses TRBV30 and TRBJ2-7, with 7 bases that match TRBD2. Germline CDR1 is GTSNPN and CDR2 is SVGIG (reference sequence). V trimming: 5 bases; J trimming: 2 bases; junction bases outside the gene matches: 6. The CDR3 extends over 13 amino acids. CDR3 sequence (DNA): TGTGCCTGGTCCCGCGGACTAGCCTACGAGCAGTACTTC. Protein sequence: CAWSRGLAYEQYF.

The CDR3 reads CASRGTVPYEQYF. CDR3 bases: TGTGCCAGCAGGGGGACAGTACCCTACGAGCAGTACTTC. V usage is TRBV27 and J usage is TRBJ2-7, with TRBD1 matching 7 bases. The J segment lost 2 bases and the V segment lost 6 bases, leaving 4 bases of the junction unmatched. Germline CDR1 reads MNHEY; CDR2 reads SMNVEV (reference sequence). The CDR3 runs to 13 residues.